One sample yielded the 23 T cell receptor beta chains listed below, sequenced in a study of blood T cell repertoires in COVID-19. Libraries were prepared by immunoSEQ multiplex PCR; TCRdb keeps only in-frame clonotypes and omits some of them. The data hold under 300,000 clones, with approximately 88% observed a single time. Sequencing input: PBMCs or T cells enriched from blood (not recorded which). Receptors were obtained from a woman aged 30 to 39 who had recovered from COVID-19.

This clone appeared a few times. This chain connects TRBV5-4 to TRBJ1-1, with D unclear. Germline V gene lookup returns CDR1 SGHNT and CDR2 YYREEE (reference sequence). V lost 0 bases and J lost 4, with 4 bases in between. The CDR3 length is 12 residues. The CDR3 coding sequence is TGTGCCAGCAGCTTGGAGCTCACTGAAGCTTTCTTT. It is translated as CASSLELTEAFF.

V gene TRBV27 combines with J gene TRBJ2-1; D not resolved. This CDR3 has 14 amino acids. Deletions cut 6 bases from V and 6 bases from J, with 15 bases between. The germline V gene has CDR1 MNHEY and CDR2 SMNVEV (reference sequence). CDR3 loop: CASRRGGRVNEQFF. In DNA, the CDR3 is TGTGCCAGCAGACGTGGCGGTCGGGTCAATGAGCAGTTCTTC.

V is TRBV19 and J is TRBJ2-6, with TRBD1 matching over 7 bases. V was pared by 6 bases and J by 2 bases, with 4 bases of the junction left unmatched. CDR3 size: 15 residues. The germline V gene has CDR1 LNHDA and CDR2 SQIVND (reference sequence). The CDR3 reads CASRVQGPGANVLTF. CDR3 in DNA: TGTGCCAGTAGAGTACAGGGGCCTGGGGCCAACGTCCTGACTTTC.

V usage is TRBV19 and J usage is TRBJ1-5, with D possibly matching TRBD1 (5 bases). Germline V gene sequence: CDR1 LNHDA, CDR2 SQIVND (reference sequence). CDR3 length: 16 amino acids. Trimming left V 2 bases short and J 11 bases short, with 22 bases between. CDR3 loop: CASSIKNGATWEAQHF. The CDR3 DNA is TGTGCCAGTAGTATAAAAAACGGGGCGACCTGGGAGGCCCAGCATTTT.

This chain uses TRBV19 with TRBJ1-5; the match to TRBD1 covers 9 bases. This CDR3 is 17 amino acids long. CDR1 is LNHDA, CDR2 SQIVND, per germline (reference sequence). V lost 4 bases and J lost 9; bases outside the gene matches: 16. In DNA, the CDR3 is TGTGCCAGTAGTACTGGCCCGGGACAGGGTTTGCCCTGGCCCCAGCATTTT. Translation: CASSTGPGQGLPWPQHF. Using reference TRBV19 and TRBJ1-5 for the parts outside the CDR3, the full variable domain is DGGITQSPKYLFRKEGQNVTLSCEQNLNHDAMYWYRQDPGQGLRLIYYSQIVNDFQKGDIAEGYSVSREKKESFPLTVTSAQKNPTAFYLCASSTGPGQGLPWPQHFGDGTRLSIL.

V usage is TRBV5-5 and J usage is TRBJ1-6, with D hard to call. The CDR3 length is 14 residues. Germline V gene data show CDR1 as SGHKS and CDR2 as YYEKEE (reference sequence). Trimming removed 3 bases from V and 7 bases from J, with 11 bases in between. Written as DNA, the CDR3 is TGTGCCAGCAGCTCTTCGGGAGGGAATTCACCCCTCCACTTT. It codes for CASSSSGGNSPLHF.

This clone showed up just a few times. The rearrangement uses TRBV19 and TRBJ1-1, with D possibly matching TRBD1 (5 bases). The CDR3 spans 15 residues. V gave up 3 bases and J gave up 4 bases, with 15 bases separating them. Germline V gene sequence: CDR1 LNHDA, CDR2 SQIVND (reference sequence). DNA of the CDR3: TGTGCCAGTAGTATCTTTTCGGGGGTGGTCACTGAAGCTTTCTTT. Translating gives CASSIFSGVVTEAFF.

This clone has only one observation. This chain uses TRBV7-8 with TRBJ1-1, with TRBD1 matching 12 bases. Germline V gene sequence: CDR1 SGHVS, CDR2 FQNEAQ. J gave up 0 bases and V 7 bases, and 6 bases lay outside the gene matches. The CDR3 length is 16 residues. CDR3 sequence reads: CASTAGTGGMNTEAFF. Here the CDR3 DNA reads TGTGCCAGCACCGCGGGGACAGGGGGCATGAACACTGAAGCTTTCTTT.

This rearrangement joins TRBV9 to TRBJ2-1; 8 nucleotides line up with TRBD1. After removal of 3 bases from V and 6 bases from J, the junction contained 11 bases not matched to a gene. From germline, CDR1 is SGDLS and CDR2 YYNGEE. The CDR3 extends over 16 amino acids. DNA for the CDR3: TGTGCCAGCAGCGGGAGGACAGGGCAGGTTTCCAATGAGCAGTTCTTC. Protein sequence: CASSGRTGQVSNEQFF.

This clone was seen a handful of times. The V call is TRBV6-5, the J call TRBJ1-5; 8 bases are shared with TRBD1. V lost 9 bases to trimming and J lost 1 base; unmatched junction nucleotides: 8. The germline CDR1 and CDR2 sequences are MNHEY and SVGAGI. The CDR3 covers 15 residues. CDR3 sequence (DNA): TGTGCCAGTACAGGGGGGGCACACAGCAATCAGCCCCAGCATTTT. Translated: CASTGGAHSNQPQHF.

V is TRBV6-2 or TRBV6-3 and J is TRBJ2-7, with TRBD1 identical over 7 bases. Germline V lookup: CDR1 MNHEY, CDR2 SVGEGT. V was clipped by 1 base and J by 3 bases; unmatched bases: 3. CDR3 length equals 14 residues. This CDR3 is CASSYLDRFYEQYF. CDR3 sequence (DNA): TGTGCCAGCAGTTACTTGGACAGGTTCTACGAGCAGTACTTC.

The rearrangement uses TRBV20-1 and TRBJ1-2; D not certain. Trimming stripped 4 bases from V and 13 bases from J, with 13 bases between. The CDR3 contains 10 residues. Germline CDR1 reads DFQATT; CDR2 reads SNEGSKA (reference sequence). The CDR3 DNA reads as TGCAGTGCTATGGGAGGTTTGGGCACCTTC. Its protein is CSAMGGLGTF.

V gene TRBV19 combines with J gene TRBJ1-2, with 7 bases aligning to TRBD1. The CDR3 has 15 residues. The germline V gene encodes CDR1 LNHDA and CDR2 SQIVND (reference sequence). Germline trimming cut 5 bases from V and 4 bases from J; bases unmatched to any gene: 10. The CDR3: CASSGDSDYIYGYTF. The CDR3 DNA follows: TGTGCCAGTAGTGGGGACAGCGACTACATCTATGGCTACACCTTC.

This chain connects TRBV28 to TRBJ1-1, with a tentative D call TRBD1 (5 bases). V dropped 5 bases and J dropped 3 bases, with 13 bases sitting between them. Germline V gene data show CDR1 as MDHEN and CDR2 as SYDVKM. This CDR3 region has 14 residues. CDR3: CASSLGLRDTEAFF. CDR3 in DNA: TGTGCCAGCAGTCTGGGACTCCGGGACACTGAAGCTTTCTTT.

The chain uses TRBV7-3 and TRBJ2-3; D gene uncertain. Per germline, CDR1 SGHTA and CDR2 FQGTGA. The CDR3 is 14 residues long. Trimming took off 2 bases at V and 0 bases at J, with 6 bases between the two ends. The CDR3 sequence: CASSLQSSTDTQYF. The CDR3 bases are TGTGCCAGCAGCTTACAGTCTAGCACAGATACGCAGTATTTT.

The J gene is TRBJ1-3, the V gene TRBV11-2; D is undetermined. The CDR3 spans 17 residues. Looked up from germline, CDR1 is SGHAT and CDR2 is FQNNGV. Trimming cost V 3 bases and J 0 bases, with 15 bases left between them. CDR3 sequence (DNA): TGTGCCAGCAGCTTGAGCGACCGACTACGCTCTGGAAACACCATATATTTT. Protein sequence: CASSLSDRLRSGNTIYF.

This clone was seen only a few times. V usage is TRBV19 and J usage is TRBJ2-7, with 8 bases aligning to TRBD1. The CDR3 is made up of 13 amino acids. Germline values: CDR1 LNHDA, CDR2 SQIVND (reference sequence). V was clipped by 6 bases and J by 3 bases; unmatched bases: 4. The CDR3 sequence: CASRSGQGYEQYF. The CDR3 DNA is TGTGCCAGTAGATCCGGACAGGGCTACGAGCAGTACTTC.

The chain joins TRBV5-1 to TRBJ1-1; 8 positions match TRBD1. The length of the CDR3 is 17 residues. With V trimmed by 1 base and J by 0 bases, 8 bases remained unmatched. Germline V gene lookup returns CDR1 SGHRS and CDR2 YFSETQ. CDR3 protein: CASSLTQGAIMNTEAFF. In nucleotides, the CDR3 is TGCGCCAGCAGCTTGACCCAGGGGGCGATCATGAACACTGAAGCTTTCTTT.

This rearrangement joins TRBV7-9 to TRBJ2-7; D is undetermined. The CDR3 has 16 residues. Germline loops: CDR1 SEHNR, CDR2 FQNEAQ (reference sequence). V was trimmed by 7 bases and J by 2 bases, leaving 21 bases between them. The chain's CDR3 is CASTSELGRVTYEQYF. CDR3 nucleotide sequence: TGTGCCAGCACCTCCGAGCTGGGCCGTGTAACCTACGAGCAGTACTTC.

In this sample, this clone turned up once. This chain links TRBV4-3 with TRBJ2-3; TRBD2 agrees at 9 bases. Trimming cost V 1 base and J 7 bases; bases outside gene matches: 6. Germline assignment: CDR1 LGHNA and CDR2 YSLEER. The CDR3 contains 15 residues. CDR3 nucleotides: TGCGCCAGCAGCCAAGCTGGCGGGGGGGCTTATACGCAGTATTTT. Residues: CASSQAGGGAYTQYF.

This chain uses TRBV5-1 with TRBJ2-7; the D gene is possibly TRBD1 (5 bases). V lost 4 bases, J lost 2 bases, and 13 bases lay in between. Germline CDR1 reads SGHRS; CDR2 reads YFSETQ. The CDR3 is 14 amino acids. DNA for the CDR3: TGCGCCAGCAGCCCTCAGGGCAAAACCTACGAGCAGTACTTC. Its translation: CASSPQGKTYEQYF. Full variable domain (remainder filled in from reference TRBV5-1 and TRBJ2-7): KAGVTQTPRYLIKTRGQQVTLSCSPISGHRSVSWYQQTPGQGLQFLFEYFSETQRNKGNFPGRFSGRQFSNSRSEMNVSTLELGDSALYLCASSPQGKTYEQYFGPGTRLTVT.

CDR3 sequence (DNA): TGTGCCAGCAGACTGGACGGGACCTACGAGCAGTACTTC. Its protein is CASRLDGTYEQYF. The chain carries TRBV28 and TRBJ2-7, with D possibly matching TRBD2 (5 bases). V lost 6 bases, J lost 2 bases, and 11 bases lay in between. Germline CDR1 and CDR2: MDHEN and SYDVKM. The CDR3 has 13 amino acids.

This chain joins TRBV30 and TRBJ1-1; D is ambiguous. Trimming left V 2 bases short and J 5 bases short, with 3 bases between. The CDR3 is 10 residues long. From germline, CDR1 is GTSNPN and CDR2 SVGIG (reference sequence). The DNA for the CDR3 is TGTGCCTGGAGTTCTACTGAAGCTTTCTTT. Protein: CAWSSTEAFF.